A selection of T cell receptor beta chains follows, all from one sample in a study of blood T cell repertoires in COVID-19. TCRdb's copy holds only in-frame clones and misses some; the assay was immunoSEQ multiplex PCR. The sample includes under 200,000 clones, approximately 84% of them seen just once. Material for sequencing was PBMCs or T cells enriched from blood (not recorded which). The receptors derive from a woman in her thirties or forties with acute COVID-19. Each CDR3 is given with its conserved first and last residue. The order of the fields is D gene, V gene, CDR3 length, J gene, clone size, CDR3 DNA, CDR3 protein. D genes are given only for firm matches. Some rows mark clone size as missing; the rest say once, few, many or name a class of expanded clone.

d_call: TRBD2
v_call: TRBV7-7
cdr3_length: 15
j_call: TRBJ2-5
clone_size: -
cdr3_nt: TGTGCTAGCAGCTTAGCGGGGGCCCGAGGGGAGACCCAGTACTTC
cdr3_aa: CASSLAGARGETQYF

d_call: -
v_call: TRBV7-2
cdr3_length: 17
j_call: TRBJ2-6
clone_size: -
cdr3_nt: TGTGCCAGCAGCTTAGCGCCCCTAGTCACTGGGGCCAACGTCCTGACTTTC
cdr3_aa: CASSLAPLVTGANVLTF

d_call: TRBD1
v_call: TRBV28
cdr3_length: 18
j_call: TRBJ2-1
clone_size: many
cdr3_nt: TGTGCCAGCAGTCCGCTACCCGGGACAGGGAGCTCCTACAATGAGCAGTTCTTC
cdr3_aa: CASSPLPGTGSSYNEQFF

d_call: TRBD2
v_call: TRBV7-9
cdr3_length: 17
j_call: TRBJ2-7
clone_size: -
cdr3_nt: TGTGCCAGCAGCTTAGTAAGGGCTAGCGGGATACCCTACGAGCAGTACTTC
cdr3_aa: CASSLVRASGIPYEQYF

d_call: TRBD1
v_call: TRBV6-5
cdr3_length: 16
j_call: TRBJ2-7
clone_size: -
cdr3_nt: TGTGCCAGCAGTTACTCGATTGGGACAGCCTCCTACGAGCAGTACTTC
cdr3_aa: CASSYSIGTASYEQYF

d_call: TRBD2
v_call: TRBV19
cdr3_length: 17
j_call: TRBJ2-1
clone_size: -
cdr3_nt: TGTGCCAGTAGTATATTCCCCAGCGGGACCTCCTACAATGAGCAGTTCTTC
cdr3_aa: CASSIFPSGTSYNEQFF

d_call: -
v_call: TRBV10-2
cdr3_length: 14
j_call: TRBJ1-5
clone_size: -
cdr3_nt: TGCGCCAGCAGTGAATCGGGGGGGGGACAGCCCCAGCATTTT
cdr3_aa: CASSESGGGQPQHF

d_call: TRBD1
v_call: TRBV7-2
cdr3_length: 15
j_call: TRBJ1-5
clone_size: -
cdr3_nt: TGTGCCAGCAGCCTGTGGGACAGCTCGCATCAGCCCCAGCATTTT
cdr3_aa: CASSLWDSSHQPQHF

d_call: -
v_call: TRBV18
cdr3_length: 17
j_call: TRBJ1-5
clone_size: once
cdr3_nt: TGTGCCAGCTCACCGGGACAACTCCCGTCGTCGGGTCAGCCCCAGCATTTT
cdr3_aa: CASSPGQLPSSGQPQHF

d_call: TRBD2
v_call: TRBV14
cdr3_length: 15
j_call: TRBJ2-3
clone_size: -
cdr3_nt: TGTGCCAGCAGCCCCGGGACTAGCGGTCTGGCTACGCAGTATTTT
cdr3_aa: CASSPGTSGLATQYF

d_call: TRBD1
v_call: TRBV4-2
cdr3_length: 15
j_call: TRBJ1-2
clone_size: few
cdr3_nt: TGTGCCAGCAGCCACCACGGACAGGGGGCGCCTGGCTACACCTTC
cdr3_aa: CASSHHGQGAPGYTF

d_call: TRBD1
v_call: TRBV5-1
cdr3_length: 14
j_call: TRBJ2-5
clone_size: few
cdr3_nt: TGCGCCAGCAGCGAGACAGGGGAAGTGGAGACCCAGTACTTC
cdr3_aa: CASSETGEVETQYF

d_call: TRBD2
v_call: TRBV19
cdr3_length: 14
j_call: TRBJ2-1
clone_size: once
cdr3_nt: TGTGCCAGTAGTATACTAGCGGGAGCCCGAGAGCAGTTCTTC
cdr3_aa: CASSILAGAREQFF

d_call: -
v_call: TRBV5-1
cdr3_length: 14
j_call: TRBJ2-5
clone_size: -
cdr3_nt: TGCGCCAGCAGCTCCACTAGCAATAGGGAGACCCAGTACTTC
cdr3_aa: CASSSTSNRETQYF

d_call: TRBD2
v_call: TRBV5-8
cdr3_length: 20
j_call: TRBJ2-2
clone_size: -
cdr3_nt: TGTGCCAGCAGCTTGGTCGGACTAGCGGGAGGGCCCAGGGGCACCGGGGAGCTGTTTTTT
cdr3_aa: CASSLVGLAGGPRGTGELFF

d_call: TRBD1
v_call: TRBV15
cdr3_length: 18
j_call: TRBJ2-5
clone_size: -
cdr3_nt: TGTGCCACCAGCAGAGATTACAGGAACAGGGGGCCTCAAGAGACCCAGTACTTC
cdr3_aa: CATSRDYRNRGPQETQYF

d_call: TRBD1
v_call: TRBV27
cdr3_length: 14
j_call: TRBJ1-5
clone_size: -
cdr3_nt: TGTGCCAGCAGTGCTGGGACAGGCAATCAGCCCCAGCATTTT
cdr3_aa: CASSAGTGNQPQHF

d_call: -
v_call: TRBV28
cdr3_length: 11
j_call: TRBJ1-1
clone_size: -
cdr3_nt: TGTGCCACCAACAGGGTTACTGAAGCTTTCTTT
cdr3_aa: CATNRVTEAFF

d_call: TRBD1
v_call: TRBV6-5
cdr3_length: 15
j_call: TRBJ1-2
clone_size: -
cdr3_nt: TGTGCCAGCAGTTACCGGGACAGGGGGTCCTATGGCTACACCTTC
cdr3_aa: CASSYRDRGSYGYTF

d_call: -
v_call: TRBV7-9
cdr3_length: 14
j_call: TRBJ2-1
clone_size: once
cdr3_nt: TGTGCCAGCAGCTTACGGGAAAACTACAATGAGCAGTTCTTC
cdr3_aa: CASSLRENYNEQFF

d_call: TRBD2
v_call: TRBV27
cdr3_length: 14
j_call: TRBJ2-1
clone_size: -
cdr3_nt: TGTGCCAGCAGACCTAGCGGGATTTACAATGAGCAGTTCTTC
cdr3_aa: CASRPSGIYNEQFF

d_call: TRBD2
v_call: TRBV6-4
cdr3_length: 15
j_call: TRBJ2-1
clone_size: -
cdr3_nt: TGTGCCAGCAGTGCCGGGACTAGCGTTTTCAATGAGCAGTTCTTC
cdr3_aa: CASSAGTSVFNEQFF

d_call: -
v_call: TRBV7-2
cdr3_length: 17
j_call: TRBJ2-1
clone_size: -
cdr3_nt: TGTGCCAGCAGCTTAGGTGGGCGGGGCCAGGGGGGAAATGAGCAGTTCTTC
cdr3_aa: CASSLGGRGQGGNEQFF

d_call: -
v_call: TRBV7-9
cdr3_length: 17
j_call: TRBJ1-2
clone_size: -
cdr3_nt: TGTGCCAGCAGCTCCCCCCAAGTGGGGGGGAAAACCTATGGCTACACCTTC
cdr3_aa: CASSSPQVGGKTYGYTF

d_call: TRBD1
v_call: TRBV29-1
cdr3_length: 13
j_call: TRBJ1-5
clone_size: -
cdr3_nt: TGCAGCGTGGGGACAGGGAGCAATCAGCCCCAGCATTTT
cdr3_aa: CSVGTGSNQPQHF

d_call: -
v_call: TRBV5-1
cdr3_length: 15
j_call: TRBJ1-4
clone_size: -
cdr3_nt: TGCGCCAGCAGCCAATCGACAGAAGATAATGAAAAACTGTTTTTT
cdr3_aa: CASSQSTEDNEKLFF

d_call: -
v_call: TRBV24-1
cdr3_length: 15
j_call: TRBJ2-2
clone_size: -
cdr3_nt: TGTGCCACCAGTGATGGAGGGAGCTCCACCGGGGAGCTGTTTTTT
cdr3_aa: CATSDGGSSTGELFF

d_call: -
v_call: TRBV5-1
cdr3_length: 13
j_call: TRBJ1-2
clone_size: -
cdr3_nt: TGCGCCAGCAGCGTACAGGGTCCCGGCGGCTACACCTTC
cdr3_aa: CASSVQGPGGYTF

d_call: TRBD2
v_call: TRBV2
cdr3_length: 16
j_call: TRBJ2-1
clone_size: -
cdr3_nt: TGTGCCAGCAAATCCCGCCTAGCGGGAGGGTACAATGAGCAGTTCTTC
cdr3_aa: CASKSRLAGGYNEQFF

d_call: TRBD2
v_call: TRBV5-1
cdr3_length: 19
j_call: TRBJ2-1
clone_size: once
cdr3_nt: TGCGCCAGCAGCTTGGCATCTTCTAGCGGGAGGGCCCTCTACAATGAGCAGTTCTTC
cdr3_aa: CASSLASSSGRALYNEQFF

d_call: TRBD2
v_call: TRBV5-6
cdr3_length: 17
j_call: TRBJ2-5
clone_size: -
cdr3_nt: TGTGCCAGCAGCTTCCGGACTAGCGGGGGTTACCAAGAGACCCAGTACTTC
cdr3_aa: CASSFRTSGGYQETQYF

d_call: -
v_call: TRBV11-3
cdr3_length: 20
j_call: TRBJ2-6
clone_size: medium-sized
cdr3_nt: TGTGCCAGCAGCTTAGATTTCGGGCAGGGAAGCTTTTTAGGGGCCAACGTCCTGACTTTC
cdr3_aa: CASSLDFGQGSFLGANVLTF

d_call: TRBD2
v_call: TRBV12-3/TRBV12-4
cdr3_length: 12
j_call: TRBJ2-1
clone_size: few
cdr3_nt: TGTGCCAGCAGTAGCGGGAACGGCGAGCAGTTCTTC
cdr3_aa: CASSSGNGEQFF

d_call: TRBD2
v_call: TRBV19
cdr3_length: 16
j_call: TRBJ2-2
clone_size: -
cdr3_nt: TGTGCCAGTAGGCTAGCGGGGACCTTCGACACCGGGGAGCTGTTTTTT
cdr3_aa: CASRLAGTFDTGELFF

d_call: -
v_call: TRBV19
cdr3_length: 14
j_call: TRBJ1-1
clone_size: -
cdr3_nt: TGTGCCAAAAAACTCGGGAGGGAAGCCACTGAAGCTTTCTTT
cdr3_aa: CAKKLGREATEAFF

d_call: TRBD2
v_call: TRBV6-4
cdr3_length: 13
j_call: TRBJ2-1
clone_size: -
cdr3_nt: TGTGCCAGCAGTGACAAGGCTAGCGGACAGCAGTTCTTC
cdr3_aa: CASSDKASGQQFF

d_call: TRBD1
v_call: TRBV4-2
cdr3_length: 16
j_call: TRBJ2-2
clone_size: once
cdr3_nt: TGTGCCAGCAGCCTAAGGACAGGAGTAAACACCGGGGAGCTGTTTTTT
cdr3_aa: CASSLRTGVNTGELFF